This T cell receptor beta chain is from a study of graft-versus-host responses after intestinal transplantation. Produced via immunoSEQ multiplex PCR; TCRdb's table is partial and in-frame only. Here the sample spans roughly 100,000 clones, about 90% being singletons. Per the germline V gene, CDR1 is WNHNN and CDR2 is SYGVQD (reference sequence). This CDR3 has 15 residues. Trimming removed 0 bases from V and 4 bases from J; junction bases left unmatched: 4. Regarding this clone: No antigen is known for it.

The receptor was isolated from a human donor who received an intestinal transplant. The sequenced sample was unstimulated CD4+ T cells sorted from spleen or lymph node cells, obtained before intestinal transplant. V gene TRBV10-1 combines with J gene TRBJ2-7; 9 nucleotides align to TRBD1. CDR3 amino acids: CASSESGQGLYEQYF. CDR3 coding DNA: TGCGCCAGCAGTGAGTCGGGACAGGGATTATACGAGCAGTACTTC.